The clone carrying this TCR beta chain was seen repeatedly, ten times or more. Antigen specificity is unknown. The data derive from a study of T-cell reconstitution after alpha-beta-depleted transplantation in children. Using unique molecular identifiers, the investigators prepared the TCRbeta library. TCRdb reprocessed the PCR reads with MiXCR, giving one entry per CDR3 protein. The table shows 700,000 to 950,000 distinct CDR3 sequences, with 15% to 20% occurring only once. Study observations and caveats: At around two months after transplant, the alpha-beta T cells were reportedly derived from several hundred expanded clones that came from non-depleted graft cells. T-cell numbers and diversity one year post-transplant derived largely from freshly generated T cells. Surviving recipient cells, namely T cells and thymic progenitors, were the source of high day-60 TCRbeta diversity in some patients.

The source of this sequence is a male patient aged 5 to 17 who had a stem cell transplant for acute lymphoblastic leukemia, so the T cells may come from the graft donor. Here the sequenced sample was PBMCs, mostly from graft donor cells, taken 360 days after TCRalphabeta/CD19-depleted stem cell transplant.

CDR3 sequence (DNA): TGCAGTGCTCCGAAGGGGGCGGGGGAAAAACTGTTTTTT. It translates to CSAPKGAGEKLFF. The rearrangement links TRBV20-1 to TRBJ1-4; 7 nucleotides match TRBD1. The germline CDR1 and CDR2 sequences are DFQATT and SNEGSKA (reference sequence). V was clipped by 5 bases and J by 8 bases; unmatched bases: 8. The CDR3 runs 13 residues.